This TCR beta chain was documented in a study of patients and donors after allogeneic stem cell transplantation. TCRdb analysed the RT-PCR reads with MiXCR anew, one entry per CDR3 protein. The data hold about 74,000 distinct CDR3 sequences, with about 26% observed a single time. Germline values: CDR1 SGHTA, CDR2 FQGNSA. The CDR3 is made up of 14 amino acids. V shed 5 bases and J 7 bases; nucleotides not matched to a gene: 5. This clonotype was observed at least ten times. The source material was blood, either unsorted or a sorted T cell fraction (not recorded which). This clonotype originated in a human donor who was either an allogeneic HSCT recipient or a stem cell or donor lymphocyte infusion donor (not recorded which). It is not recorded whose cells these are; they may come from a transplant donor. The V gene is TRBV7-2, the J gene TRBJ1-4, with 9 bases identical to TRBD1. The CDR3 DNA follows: TGTGCCAGCAGCCGGGACAGGGTCGGTGAAAAACTGTTTTTT. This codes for CASSRDRVGEKLFF.